The 30 T cell receptor beta chains presented below share a single source sample, sequenced in a study of identical twins. TCRdb ran MiXCR on the 5' RACE reads and lists one entry per CDR3 protein. This sample has about 190,000 distinct CDR3 sequences, with roughly 15% found just once. This sample was shared with a second study, whose subject was T cells expressing NK-cell markers.

Sequenced sample: CD8+ T cells sorted from blood. The source is a woman aged 18 to 35 in good health.

Only a few counts were recorded for this clonotype. The J gene is TRBJ2-2, the V gene TRBV29-1, with D unclear. Deletions cut 3 bases from V and 4 bases from J, with 9 bases between. The CDR3 consists of 13 residues. The germline V gene has CDR1 SQVTM and CDR2 ANQGSEA. Here the CDR3 reads CSVESSLTGELFF. CDR3 bases: TGCAGCGTTGAGTCCAGCCTCACCGGGGAGCTGTTTTTT.

This chain joins TRBV12-3 or TRBV12-4 and TRBJ2-1, with TRBD2 matching 9 bases. The CDR3 consists of 17 residues. V was clipped by 3 bases and J by 0 bases; unmatched bases: 6. CDR3 DNA sequence: TGTGCCAGCAGTTTTTTGCTAGCGGGGAGCTCCTACAATGAGCAGTTCTTC. This sequence encodes CASSFLLAGSSYNEQFF.

This chain uses TRBV12-3 or TRBV12-4 with TRBJ2-3; no reliable D call. This CDR3 spans 14 amino acids. V lost 3 bases and J lost 5, with 12 bases in between. CDR3 region: CASSLGDRRDTQYF. In DNA form, the CDR3 reads TGTGCCAGCAGTTTGGGCGACCGGCGAGATACGCAGTATTTT.

The CDR3 sequence is CASSYGVGPSHEQFF. CDR3 sequence (DNA): TGTGCCAGCAGCTACGGGGTCGGCCCTTCGCATGAGCAGTTCTTC. This chain uses TRBV9 with TRBJ2-1, with TRBD2 as a possible D gene (5 bases). This CDR3 is built from 15 residues. Germline CDR1 reads SGDLS; CDR2 reads YYNGEE. Between the trimmed V and J ends, which lost 4 bases and 8 bases, there was a span of 19 bases. The variable domain in full, completed from reference TRBV9 and TRBJ2-1, reads DSGVTQTPKHLITATGQRVTLRCSPRSGDLSVYWYQQSLDQGLQFLIQYYNGEERAKGNILERFSAQQFPDLHSELNLSSLELGDSALYFCASSYGVGPSHEQFFGPGTRLTVL.

The chain employs TRBV11-3 and TRBJ2-7, with 10 bases identical to TRBD1. The germline CDR1 and CDR2 sequences are SGHNT and YENEEA. V was pared by 4 bases and J by 5 bases, with 8 bases of the junction left unmatched. CDR3 length: 15 residues. This chain's CDR3 is CASSSRDRGYNEQYF. As DNA, the CDR3 is TGTGCCAGCAGCTCCCGGGACAGGGGATATAACGAGCAGTACTTC.

This clonotype was counted only a few times. The chain uses TRBV7-9 and TRBJ1-6; D not resolved. V was trimmed by 1 base and J by 4 bases, leaving 11 bases between them. Germline lookup yields CDR1 SEHNR and CDR2 FQNEAQ (reference sequence). The CDR3 is 16 amino acids. CDR3 DNA: TGTGCCAGCAGCTTAGGACGGTCAAATTATAATTCACCCCTCCACTTT. Its protein product is CASSLGRSNYNSPLHF. Drawing the rest from reference TRBV7-9 and TRBJ1-6, the complete variable domain is DTGVSQNPRHKITKRGQNVTFRCDPISEHNRLYWYRQTLGQGPEFLTYFQNEAQLEKSRLLSDRFSAERPKGSFSTLEIQRTEQGDSAMYLCASSLGRSNYNSPLHFGNGTRLTVT.

The rearrangement uses TRBV6-5 and TRBJ2-2; D tentatively fits TRBD1 or TRBD2 (6 bases each). CDR1 MNHEY and CDR2 SVGAGI come from the germline V gene. This CDR3 spans 14 amino acids. The germline V and J ends were trimmed by 3 bases and 5 bases, with 10 bases remaining between them. In nucleotides, the CDR3 is TGTGCCAGCAGTTATCAAGGGGGGACCGGGGAGCTGTTTTTT. Translating gives CASSYQGGTGELFF.

The rearrangement links TRBV7-2 to TRBJ1-5; D not certain. The germline V and J ends were trimmed by 5 bases and 3 bases, with 14 bases remaining between them. CDR3 length: 15 residues. Germline CDR1 SGHTA, CDR2 FQGNSA. The CDR3 here is CASSPTDVPNQPQHF. For the CDR3, the DNA is TGTGCCAGCAGCCCAACTGACGTTCCCAATCAGCCCCAGCATTTT.

This clonotype was counted only a few times. V and J are TRBV6-5 and TRBJ2-7; D is undetermined. The germline V gene has CDR1 MNHEY and CDR2 SVGAGI. The ends were cut back, 8 bases at V and 7 bases at J, with 9 bases in the middle. This CDR3 comprises 10 residues. The CDR3, as DNA: TGTGCCAGCGTCCTCAATGAGCAGTACTTC. Translating gives CASVLNEQYF.

This clonotype occurred a few times. This chain uses TRBV12-3 or TRBV12-4 with TRBJ1-2, with D possibly matching TRBD1 (6 bases). Trimming removed 3 bases at V and 7 bases at J, with 15 bases between. The CDR3 totals 14 residues. The CDR3 DNA reads as TGTGCCAGCAGTTTCGGGGTCCAGGGGTTTGGCTACACCTTC. The encoded protein is CASSFGVQGFGYTF.

This clonotype has at least ten counts. This chain links TRBV5-6 with TRBJ1-1; unclear D gene. Deletions cut 0 bases from V and 0 bases from J, with 6 bases between. CDR1 and CDR2 from the germline V gene are SGHDT and YYEEEE. The CDR3 runs to 14 residues. The CDR3 region has the DNA TGTGCCAGCAGCTTGGGGGTAATGAACACTGAAGCTTTCTTT. Its translation: CASSLGVMNTEAFF.

A few counts support this clonotype. V and J are TRBV6-5 and TRBJ2-5; weak D call: TRBD2 (5 bases). The germline gives CDR1 MNHEY, CDR2 SVGAGI. Trimming stripped 4 bases from V and 4 bases from J, with 13 bases between. The length of the CDR3 is 14 residues. For the CDR3, the DNA is TGTGCCAGCAGTTTTTCAGCGGAGCGAGAGACCCAGTACTTC. Protein sequence: CASSFSAERETQYF.

This chain links TRBV7-9 with TRBJ1-5; D perhaps matches TRBD1 (6 bases). This CDR3 comprises 14 residues. Per the germline V gene, CDR1 is SEHNR and CDR2 is FQNEAQ (reference sequence). V was shortened by 3 bases and J by 5 bases, with 11 bases between the two germline ends. This chain's CDR3 is CASSFGGGDQPQHF. The CDR3 region has the DNA TGTGCCAGCAGCTTTGGGGGGGGCGATCAGCCCCAGCATTTT.

CDR3 DNA sequence: TGTGCCAGCAGCTCCGGGAGGTCATCCTACGAGCAGTACTTC. Translation gives CASSSGRSSYEQYF. This rearrangement joins TRBV11-2 to TRBJ2-7; 7 bases align to TRBD2. Trimming removed 4 bases from V and 1 base from J; junction bases left unmatched: 4. Germline CDR1 SGHAT, CDR2 FQNNGV. The CDR3 totals 14 residues.

The chain joins TRBV30 to TRBJ2-3; D ambiguous. From germline, CDR1 is GTSNPN and CDR2 SVGIG (reference sequence). This CDR3 is 8 amino acids long. The CDR3 here is CSLDTQYF. CDR3 DNA: TGTTCATTGGATACGCAGTATTTT.

This clonotype turned up a few times. The V and J genes are TRBV27 and TRBJ2-1, with D possibly TRBD1 on 5 matching bases. The CDR3 totals 16 residues. The germline V gene has CDR1 MNHEY and CDR2 SMNVEV (reference sequence). Trimming left V 6 bases short and J 2 bases short, with 17 bases between. The CDR3 nucleotides are TGTGCCAGCAGGAAAGTTAGGGGTGGGGCCTACAATGAGCAGTTCTTC. This sequence encodes CASRKVRGGAYNEQFF.

The genes are TRBV7-1 and TRBJ2-1; D possibly matches TRBD1 or TRBD2 (6 bases each). TRBV7-1 is treated as an ORF (open reading frame) with a function not yet certain. The CDR3 has 22 residues. V shed 8 bases and J shed 1 base, with 36 bases lying between them. CDR3 loop: CASLPQPGAPVRRAGSYNEQFF. The CDR3 nucleotides read TGTGCCAGCCTCCCCCAACCAGGGGCACCAGTAAGGAGGGCCGGTTCCTACAATGAGCAGTTCTTC.

In DNA, the CDR3 is TGCAGTGCTCCGGGACAGGGGGCTGGAAATACGCAGTATTTT. Its translation is CSAPGQGAGNTQYF. The chain is built from TRBV20-1 and TRBJ2-3; TRBD1 aligns across 12 bases. Losses at the gene ends were 5 bases for V and 7 bases for J; bases not matched to a gene: 7. This CDR3 region has 14 residues. Germline V gene data show CDR1 as DFQATT and CDR2 as SNEGSKA (reference sequence).

This clonotype was seen a few times. This sequence joins TRBV24-1 and TRBJ2-3; D assignment may be TRBD1 or TRBD2 (6 bases each). Germline CDR1 is KGHDR and CDR2 is SFDVKD. Trimming removed 5 bases at V and 4 bases at J, with 18 bases between. This CDR3 is built from 16 residues. The CDR3 region has the DNA TGTGCCACCAGTGCCTTAGGGGGGCGCGATCCAGATACGCAGTATTTT. It specifies CATSALGGRDPDTQYF.

This chain joins TRBV7-3 and TRBJ2-5; possibly TRBD1 or TRBD2 for D (6 bases each). The CDR3 sequence is 14 residues long. V lost 2 bases to trimming and J lost 3 bases, with 10 bases between them. In germline, CDR1 is SGHTA, CDR2 FQGTGA. The CDR3 region is CASSLVGGKETQYF. The CDR3 coding sequence is TGTGCCAGCAGCTTAGTAGGGGGGAAAGAGACCCAGTACTTC.

The V gene is TRBV24-1, the J gene TRBJ2-7; 8 bases match TRBD1. V was pared by 12 bases and J by 0 bases, with 9 bases of the junction left unmatched. The CDR3 consists of 14 residues. Germline CDR1 is KGHDR and CDR2 is SFDVKD. CDR3 sequence: CASDRDRISYEQYF. In nucleotides, the CDR3 is TGTGCCTCCGACCGGGACAGGATCTCCTACGAGCAGTACTTC.

This clonotype was picked up a small number of times. The chain is built from TRBV7-9 and TRBJ2-2; possibly TRBD2 for D (6 bases). Looked up from germline, CDR1 is SEHNR and CDR2 is FQNEAQ (reference sequence). CDR3 length: 14 amino acids. V was pared by 8 bases and J by 3 bases, with 13 bases between. This CDR3 is CASRSGEDTGELFF. In DNA form, the CDR3 reads TGTGCCAGCCGGTCGGGGGAGGACACCGGGGAGCTGTTTTTT.

This chain connects TRBV6-4 to TRBJ1-1; D is perhaps TRBD1 (5 bases). Germline CDR1 is MRHNA and CDR2 is SNTAGT. The ends were cut back, 0 bases at V and 7 bases at J, with 15 bases in the middle. The CDR3 totals 15 residues. The CDR3 DNA follows: TGTGCCAGCAGTGACTCGGTGGGGGGACGGGGTGAAGCTTTCTTT. This gives the protein CASSDSVGGRGEAFF.

CDR3: CASSLVQGARSTYEQYF. The CDR3 region has the DNA TGTGCCAGCAGTTTAGTACAGGGGGCAAGATCAACCTACGAGCAGTACTTC. The chain employs TRBV27 and TRBJ2-7, with 9 bases aligning to TRBD1. The germline gives CDR1 MNHEY, CDR2 SMNVEV (reference sequence). The CDR3 loop spans 17 amino acids. The trim removed 2 bases at V and 2 bases at J, leaving 10 bases unmatched.

This clonotype occurred a few times. This chain links TRBV4-3 with TRBJ2-7; 8 nucleotides agree with TRBD1. Germline lookup yields CDR1 LGHNA and CDR2 YSLEER. With V trimmed by 0 bases and J by 5 bases, 9 bases remained unmatched. The CDR3 has 16 residues. CDR3 amino acids: CASSQESRTGYHEQYF. In nucleotides, the CDR3 is TGCGCCAGCAGCCAAGAATCCCGGACAGGGTACCACGAGCAGTACTTC.

This clonotype was seen a handful of times. This sequence joins TRBV2 and TRBJ1-1; D is unresolved. This CDR3 is 14 amino acids long. Trimming cost V 7 bases and J 0 bases, with 12 bases left between them. Germline lookup yields CDR1 SNHLY and CDR2 FYNNEI. The CDR3 nucleotides read TGTGCCAGCACCCTCCCTGGCATGAACACTGAAGCTTTCTTT. It is translated as CASTLPGMNTEAFF.

This clonotype has more than one count but fewer than ten. The rearrangement links TRBV9 to TRBJ1-1; perhaps TRBD1 as D (5 bases). CDR3 length equals 13 residues. Germline V lookup: CDR1 SGDLS, CDR2 YYNGEE. V was clipped by 4 bases and J by 5 bases, with 12 bases between them. CDR3 in amino acids: CASSPTRVTEAFF. In DNA, the CDR3 is TGTGCCAGCAGCCCCACCAGGGTTACTGAAGCTTTCTTT.

The chain has TRBV5-1 and TRBJ1-5, with D hard to call. This CDR3 contains 15 residues. Germline CDR1 reads SGHRS; CDR2 reads YFSETQ. V was shortened by 1 base and J by 0 bases, with 8 bases between the two germline ends. The CDR3 coding sequence is TGCGCCAGCAGCTTGTCAGGTTATAGCAATCAGCCCCAGCATTTT. Amino acid sequence: CASSLSGYSNQPQHF. The variable domain in full, completed from reference TRBV5-1 and TRBJ1-5, reads KAGVTQTPRYLIKTRGQQVTLSCSPISGHRSVSWYQQTPGQGLQFLFEYFSETQRNKGNFPGRFSGRQFSNSRSEMNVSTLELGDSALYLCASSLSGYSNQPQHFGDGTRLSIL.

This clonotype has only a few counts. This chain joins TRBV12-3 or TRBV12-4 and TRBJ2-2; tentatively, D is TRBD1 (6 bases). V shed 3 bases and J shed 6 bases, with 17 bases lying between them. CDR3 length: 16 residues. The CDR3 reads CASSFLSDSRAGELFF. As DNA, the CDR3 is TGTGCCAGCAGTTTCTTATCGGACAGTCGGGCCGGGGAGCTGTTTTTT.

V usage is TRBV13 and J usage is TRBJ2-1; D unclear. V was cut by 4 bases and J by 8 bases, with 9 bases left in between. The CDR3 contains 12 residues. CDR1 is PRHDT and CDR2 is FYEKMQ in the germline V gene (reference sequence). The CDR3 DNA sequence: TGTGCCAGCAGCTCGCGAGTGGATGAGCAGTTCTTC. Amino acids: CASSSRVDEQFF.